This TCR beta chain appears in the sequencing data of a study of PD-1 blockade in classical Hodgkin lymphoma (dated by TCRdb to 2018 to 2021). In terms of the full investigation: Nivolumab dosing was 3 mg/kg intravenously every 2 weeks, continuing until either disease progression or unacceptable toxicity. The study used CyTOF and TCR beta sequencing to define a peripheral blood immune signature of response to PD-1 blockade in classical Hodgkin lymphoma. Findings and caveats that apply to the study as a whole: The study was restricted to a single clinical trial cohort, and the causes of repertoire differences, possibly disease activity or prior therapy, were left undefined. Diversity was lower in patients who began nivolumab less than 1 year after ASCT, so these patients were left out of later analyses to avoid confounding by immune reconstitution. Newly diagnosed patients were reported to have lower baseline TCR diversity than healthy donors, and relapsed/refractory patients were reported to have lower baseline TCR diversity still. Among trial patients, those achieving complete response had baseline diversity similar to that of newly diagnosed patients, while diversity was significantly lower in partial responders and progressors. A significant rise by C4D1 was seen in CD4+ but not CD8+ TCR diversity (p=0.0027 vs p=0.16), with the rise being most apparent in complete responders (p=0.02).

The Qiagen DNeasy kit was used to extract genomic DNA from unsorted PBMCs and from the negatively selected CD4+ and CD8+ fractions. Amplification of TCR beta CDR3 regions was done by immunoSEQ multiplex PCR with primers that anneal to V and J segments. A synthetic immune receptor repertoire was used to minimize amplification bias, and any remaining bias was removed computationally after sequencing. Per the original workflow: Repertoire diversity was quantified as the Shannon entropy index using custom Python scripts. Unsorted, CD4+ and CD8+ repertoires were examined separately, except in combined analyses, for which CD4+ and CD8+ sequences were merged in silico. A clone was considered expanded if an increase in frequency of at least 2-fold after treatment relative to C1D1 was found, and a pseudocount of 0.5 was applied to clones undetected at baseline. Clones with 0 or 1 copy at C1D1 were classified as singleton clones, and clones with 2 or more copies were classified as non-singleton clones. By matching protein sequences in sorted samples from the same patient, clones expanded in unsorted samples were annotated as CD4+, CD8+ or unknown. Wilcoxon tests on paired samples were used to test diversity changes from C1D1 to C4D1. TCRdb provides this immuneACCESS table in a form limited to in-frame rearrangements. Some clones are lacking; in checked studies, under half of them reflect an unresolved V gene, and why the rest are absent is not known. Clone size and the V and J calls come from that table; the DNA yielded D and trimming. In all, the sample holds 20,000 or so clones, and about 82% of those were seen once. The ten largest clones represent around a sixth of the sample.

A word on this clone: The clone's antigen remains unknown. Per-base quality was not reported, and no clone a single base away is much larger than it.

V was cut back by 1 base and J by 0 bases, leaving a gap of 12 bases between them. From the cysteine up to the phenylalanine, the CDR3 has a length of 17 residues. CDR3 DNA only is kept here, 51 bases in frame from base 1. Taken from the germline V gene, the CDR1 and CDR2 loops are SGHVS and FNYEAQ. The time point label here, explained by the study, means: cycle 2 day 1 (C2D1) of nivolumab. Every trial patient had relapsed after autologous stem cell transplantation, and cohorts A, B and C differed in prior brentuximab vedotin exposure. A total of 50 to 70 patients with relapsed/refractory classical Hodgkin lymphoma made up the trial cohort, and each patient's best overall response was complete response, partial response or progressive disease. In the multi-cohort phase II CheckMate 205 trial, trial patients received single-agent nivolumab. An independent review committee assessed best overall response by applying the 2007 International Working Group response criteria. Trial PBMCs were collected just before the start of nivolumab (C1D1) and during therapy at cycle 2 day 1 and cycle 4 day 1. Peripheral blood was collected in 8 mL Vacutainer Cell Preparation Tubes, from which PBMCs were isolated by centrifugation and then cryopreserved.

The chain uses TRBV7-6 and TRBJ1-4, with the D gene not confidently named. The sequence derives from a human donor with classical Hodgkin lymphoma. Sequenced here: peripheral blood mononuclear cells (PBMCs), sampled before the second cycle of nivolumab. The DNA reads TGTGCCAGCAGCTTAGGTTTTTTAGGATCAACTAATGAAAAACTGTTTTTT. This gives the protein CASSLGFLGSTNEKLFF.